This T cell receptor beta chain was captured by sequencing in a study of OX40 agonist ivuxolimab in advanced cancers. Trimming took 0 bases from V and 2 from J; bases not matched to a gene: 3. This CDR3 comprises 15 residues. Germline CDR1 is MNHEY and CDR2 is SVGAGI. Clones were sequenced by immunoSEQ multiplex PCR, and TCRdb holds only the in-frame ones, with some missing. The table lists about 11,000 clones, over 60% of them singletons. Study-level points and caveats: Those patients achieving a partial response at 0.1-3.0 mg/kg showed among the lowest clonal expansion. Antigen specificity remained undetermined for the expanded peripheral T cells.

This clone was detected only a few times. Its specificity is unknown. This sequence joins TRBV6-5 and TRBJ1-2; TRBD1 aligns across 7 bases. The source is an adult with an advanced solid tumor such as melanoma, head and neck, liver or kidney cancer. The starting material was CD4+ or CD8+ T cells sorted from blood, obtained in a trial of the OX40 agonist ivuxolimab. CDR3 protein: CASSYSKGGNYGYTF. In DNA form, the CDR3 reads TGTGCCAGCAGTTACTCGAAAGGGGGCAACTATGGCTACACCTTC.